The sequence of this T cell receptor (beta chain) was determined in a study of OX40 agonist ivuxolimab in advanced cancers. Background on the study: Among those treated, three patients had partial responses, one with hepatocellular carcinoma and two with cutaneous melanoma.

A word on this clone: Its antigen is undetermined.

Study-wide findings and caveats: On average, CD8+ T cells showed a greater number of expanded clones than CD4+.

TCRdb keeps only in-frame clones here, not all; method: immunoSEQ multiplex PCR. The repertoire holds fewer than 50,000 clones, with approximately 91% as singletons. The CDR3 loop spans 14 amino acids. Germline loops: CDR1 MNHNY, CDR2 SVGAGI (reference sequence). The germline V and J ends were trimmed by 8 bases and 7 bases, with 15 bases remaining between them. V gene TRBV6-6 combines with J gene TRBJ1-6; D is possibly TRBD1 (5 bases). The sequence was collected from an adult with an advanced solid tumor such as melanoma, head and neck, liver or kidney cancer. Sample: CD4+ or CD8+ T cells sorted from blood, taken in a trial of the OX40 agonist ivuxolimab. The CDR3 region has the DNA TGTGCCAGCCCTGGGACTACGTCGAATTCACCCCTCCACTTT. Translation gives CASPGTTSNSPLHF.